Below, 22 T cell receptor beta chains from the same sample are listed, as sequenced in a study of blood T cell repertoires in COVID-19. Produced via immunoSEQ multiplex PCR; TCRdb's table is partial and in-frame only. The data contain 75,000 to 100,000 clones, 83% of them singletons. Material for sequencing was peripheral blood. Receptors originate from a woman of 80 years or more with acute or convalescent COVID-19.

V usage is TRBV28 and J usage is TRBJ1-1, with 8 positions matching TRBD1. This CDR3 spans 15 amino acids. V gave up 8 bases and J gave up 8 bases; unmatched junction bases: 16. Germline V CDR1 and CDR2: MDHEN, SYDVKM. The CDR3 DNA follows: TGTGCCAGCGCACCGGCAGGGGGCCCCTCCCTGGAAGCTTTCTTT. It is translated as CASAPAGGPSLEAFF.

This clone occurred a few times. The chain employs TRBV6-6 and TRBJ2-7; 7 positions match TRBD1. The CDR3 spans 16 residues. Germline assignment: CDR1 MNHNY and CDR2 SVGAGI (reference sequence). With V trimmed by 7 bases and J by 3 bases, 15 bases remained unmatched. CDR3 sequence reads: CASKRVRAQGDYEQYF. As DNA, the CDR3 is TGTGCCAGCAAAAGGGTACGGGCCCAGGGGGACTACGAGCAGTACTTC.

This clone was found once. The rearrangement joins TRBV3-1 (or the pseudogene TRBV3-2) to TRBJ2-7; TRBD2 might be the D (6 bases). Between the trimmed V and J ends, which lost 4 bases and 6 bases, there was a span of 16 bases. CDR1 and CDR2 (germline): LGHDT, YNNKEL (reference sequence). This CDR3 contains 14 residues. CDR3 DNA: TGTGCCAGCAGCCCCAGGAGGGCCGGACTCGAGCAGTACTTC. Encoded protein: CASSPRRAGLEQYF.

The chain carries TRBV29-1 and TRBJ2-1, with 9 bases lining up with TRBD1. Trimming at V came to 4 bases and at J to 6 bases, leaving 7 bases not matched to a gene. Looked up from germline, CDR1 is SQVTM and CDR2 is ANQGSEA. The CDR3 length is 14 residues. CDR3 sequence reads: CSVATGGQGNEQFF. For the CDR3, the DNA is TGCAGCGTTGCGACAGGGGGTCAGGGCAATGAGCAGTTCTTC.

This clone showed up just a few times. The V call is TRBV5-1, the J call TRBJ2-7; D gene uncertain. Trimming cost V 0 bases and J 1 base, with 8 bases left between them. The CDR3 has 14 residues. Germline V gene sequence: CDR1 SGHRS, CDR2 YFSETQ. The CDR3 loop reads CASSLAARSYEQYF. The CDR3 nucleotides read TGCGCCAGCAGCTTGGCCGCCAGATCCTACGAGCAGTACTTC.

The chain links TRBV5-1 to TRBJ2-2, with 7 positions matching TRBD2. Germline V gene sequence: CDR1 SGHRS, CDR2 YFSETQ. V gave up 0 bases and J gave up 5 bases; unmatched junction bases: 1. The CDR3 extends over 14 amino acids. The CDR3 sequence: CASSLDGGTGELFF. The CDR3 DNA reads as TGCGCCAGCAGCTTGGACGGGGGGACCGGGGAGCTGTTTTTT.

The V call is TRBV7-3, the J call TRBJ2-1, with 10 bases matching TRBD1. V trimming: 5 bases; J trimming: 4 bases; junction bases outside the gene matches: 5. Per the germline V gene, CDR1 is SGHTA and CDR2 is FQGTGA. The CDR3 totals 15 residues. CDR3 DNA sequence: TGTGCCAGCAGCCAGGGACAGGGGCAGTACAATGAGCAGTTCTTC. Residues: CASSQGQGQYNEQFF.

The chain combines TRBV7-2 with TRBJ2-2, with 9 bases that match TRBD1. Germline CDR1 is SGHTA and CDR2 is FQGNSA. J lost 0 bases, V lost 6 bases, and 2 bases had no gene match. This CDR3 region has 15 residues. The CDR3 DNA sequence: TGTGCCAGCAGAAGGACAGGGGCGAACACCGGGGAGCTGTTTTTT. This codes for CASRRTGANTGELFF.

J is TRBJ2-7 and V is TRBV6-2 or TRBV6-3, with D possibly matching TRBD2 (5 bases). This CDR3 contains 13 residues. Germline lookup yields CDR1 MNHEY and CDR2 SVGEGT. The germline V and J ends were trimmed by 2 bases and 5 bases, with 10 bases remaining between them. CDR3 loop: CASSYGTRHEQYF. As DNA, the CDR3 is TGTGCCAGCAGTTACGGTACTAGACACGAGCAGTACTTC.

This chain joins TRBV5-1 and TRBJ2-7; 8 nucleotides line up with TRBD2. CDR3 length: 14 amino acids. The germline V gene has CDR1 SGHRS and CDR2 YFSETQ. Trimming at V came to 5 bases and at J to 2 bases, leaving 6 bases not matched to a gene. The CDR3 nucleotides read TGCGCCAGCAGGGATCCGGGAGGGACCTACGAGCAGTACTTC. It specifies CASRDPGGTYEQYF.

The chain couples TRBV2 to TRBJ2-7; TRBD1 is a possible D gene (6 bases). The CDR3 has 12 residues. CDR1 and CDR2 from the germline V gene are SNHLY and FYNNEI. The V end was cut by 7 bases, the J end by 6 bases, with 13 bases between. CDR3 sequence (DNA): TGTGCCAGCAACCCCAGGGGCCGCGAGCAGTACTTC. Protein sequence: CASNPRGREQYF.

The J gene is TRBJ1-4, the V gene TRBV30; D is undetermined. The CDR3 runs 12 residues. Trimming pared 1 base from V and 3 bases from J, leaving 3 bases between. Germline V gives CDR1 GTSNPN, CDR2 SVGIG (reference sequence). The CDR3 DNA sequence: TGTGCCTGGAGTGCCTCTAATGAAAAACTGTTTTTT. It encodes CAWSASNEKLFF.

V usage is TRBV4-3 and J usage is TRBJ2-3; a weak D match, TRBD2 (5 bases). The germline V gene encodes CDR1 LGHNA and CDR2 YSLEER. V lost 1 base, J lost 1 base, and 6 bases lay in between. This CDR3 contains 14 residues. CDR3 sequence: CASSQVSGTDTQYF. Written as DNA, the CDR3 is TGCGCCAGCAGCCAAGTTAGCGGCACAGATACGCAGTATTTT.

The chain uses TRBV5-1 and TRBJ2-1, with TRBD1 identical over 8 bases. CDR3 length equals 16 residues. The V segment lost 2 bases and the J segment 7 bases; nucleotides outside the gene matches: 11. Per the germline V gene, CDR1 is SGHRS and CDR2 is YFSETQ. Here the CDR3 reads CASSLQGVFAGNEQFF. DNA for the CDR3: TGCGCCAGCAGCTTACAGGGGGTGTTTGCGGGGAATGAGCAGTTCTTC.

This clone was recorded only once. This chain connects TRBV18 to TRBJ1-3, with D uncertain. The V end lost 1 base, the J end lost 4 bases, and 5 bases lay between the germline ends. The CDR3 covers 13 residues. Germline V gives CDR1 KGHSH, CDR2 LQKENI. The CDR3 nucleotides read TGTGCCAGCTCACCACAACAAGGAAACACCATATATTTT. Protein: CASSPQQGNTIYF.

The chain combines TRBV5-5 with TRBJ2-1; D remains ambiguous. In germline, CDR1 is SGHKS, CDR2 YYEKEE (reference sequence). This CDR3 has 14 amino acids. Trimming cost V 0 bases and J 4 bases, with 8 bases left between them. CDR3 region: CASSLVQTYNEQFF. In DNA, the CDR3 is TGTGCCAGCAGCTTGGTTCAGACTTACAATGAGCAGTTCTTC.

The genes are TRBV5-4 and TRBJ2-7, with 9 nucleotides matching TRBD2. V trimming: 1 base; J trimming: 7 bases; junction bases outside the gene matches: 15. The CDR3 loop spans 17 amino acids. The germline V gene has CDR1 SGHNT and CDR2 YYREEE (reference sequence). CDR3 coding DNA: TGTGCCAGCAGCTTGTACTCCCTAGGCGGGAGGGCCGGGGAGCAGTACTTC. Encoded protein: CASSLYSLGGRAGEQYF.

J is TRBJ1-5 and V is TRBV19; 10 bases agree with TRBD1. V lost 5 bases, J lost 2 bases, and 6 bases stayed unmatched. This CDR3 spans 16 amino acids. Germline V gene data show CDR1 as LNHDA and CDR2 as SQIVND (reference sequence). The DNA for the CDR3 is TGTGCCAGTAGTCGGGACAGGGGTTTTGGCAATCAGCCCCAGCATTTT. Translating gives CASSRDRGFGNQPQHF.

The rearrangement joins TRBV20-1 to TRBJ2-7; tentative D call: TRBD1 (6 bases). CDR1 is DFQATT and CDR2 is SNEGSKA in the germline V gene (reference sequence). The CDR3 totals 11 residues. V dropped 5 bases and J dropped 4 bases, with 9 bases sitting between them. The DNA for the CDR3 is TGCAGTGCTCTTACAGGGTACGAGCAGTACTTC. Protein sequence: CSALTGYEQYF.

This clone was observed once. J is TRBJ1-1 and V is TRBV6-2 or TRBV6-3; D perhaps matches TRBD1 (5 bases). The germline CDR1 and CDR2 sequences are MNHEY and SVGEGT. The CDR3 spans 14 residues. V shed 5 bases and J shed 0 bases, with 10 bases lying between them. The CDR3, as DNA: TGTGCCAGCAGTACCCAGACAGTGAACACTGAAGCTTTCTTT. The encoded protein is CASSTQTVNTEAFF.

The rearrangement uses TRBV23-1 and TRBJ2-1; possible D gene TRBD2, 6 bases. TRBV23-1 is classed as an ORF, of uncertain function. V dropped 2 bases and J dropped 0 bases, with 17 bases sitting between them. This CDR3 is 18 amino acids long. This CDR3 reads CASSQPPPCGDSYNEQFF. The DNA for the CDR3 is TGCGCCAGCAGTCAACCCCCCCCTTGCGGGGACTCCTACAATGAGCAGTTCTTC.

V and J are TRBV5-1 and TRBJ2-7, with TRBD2 matching over 7 bases. J gave up 2 bases and V 3 bases, and 8 bases lay outside the gene matches. The CDR3 is 15 amino acids. Germline V gives CDR1 SGHRS, CDR2 YFSETQ. For the CDR3, the DNA is TGCGCCAGCAGCTGGGCTAGCGGAATGGCCTACGAGCAGTACTTC. This sequence encodes CASSWASGMAYEQYF.